Sequencing of this T cell receptor beta chain was carried out in a study of blood T cell repertoires in COVID-19. Sequencing was performed with immunoSEQ multiplex PCR; in TCRdb, only in-frame clones are kept and a portion is missing. This table holds over 350,000 clones, approximately 90% found once. Germline-derived CDR1 and CDR2 are SGHRS and YFSETQ. V was pared by 4 bases and J by 0 bases, with 4 bases of the junction left unmatched. This CDR3 has 15 residues. The J gene is TRBJ2-7, the V gene TRBV5-1, with 10 nucleotides matching TRBD2. What was sequenced was PBMCs or T cells enriched from blood (not recorded which). This TCR derives from a woman aged 18-29 years with acute COVID-19. The CDR3 nucleotides are TGCGCCAGCAGCCCTCCTAGCGGGGGCTCCTACGAGCAGTACTTC. Encoded protein: CASSPPSGGSYEQYF.